Sequencing of this T cell receptor beta chain was carried out in a study of blood T cell repertoires in COVID-19. Participants, about 18 to 90 years old, spanned approximately 25 US areas. Two negative PCRs, clearance, or symptom resolution characterized the recovered Cohort 3 donors. Measured with immunoSEQ multiplex PCR; TCRdb has only the in-frame clones, and not every one. The sample consists of roughly 150,000 clones, 80% of them appearing once. With 0 bases removed from V and 5 bases from J, the gap between germline ends came to 13 bases. Germline values: CDR1 GTSNPN, CDR2 SVGIG (reference sequence). The CDR3 loop spans 14 amino acids.

The chain couples TRBV30 to TRBJ1-1; maybe TRBD1 (5 bases). The receptor was isolated from a woman aged 60 to 75 who had recovered from COVID-19. Sequenced input: PBMCs or T cells enriched from blood (not recorded which). The CDR3 reads CAWSVPTGGTEAFF. As DNA, the CDR3 is TGTGCCTGGAGTGTACCCACAGGCGGAACTGAAGCTTTCTTT.